This T cell receptor (beta chain) is from a study of graft-versus-host responses after intestinal transplantation. TCRdb's copy holds only in-frame clones and misses some; the assay was immunoSEQ multiplex PCR. This sample has about 90,000 clones, with about nine tenths found just once. Overall study results and limits: Recipient marrow harbored GvH clones, some of which surfaced first in ileum or blood.

Points on this clone: Its antigen remains unidentified.

V trimming: 2 bases; J trimming: 7 bases; junction bases outside the gene matches: 6. Germline values: CDR1 MRHNA, CDR2 SNTAGT. This CDR3 has 15 amino acids. The source of this sequence is a human donor who received an intestinal transplant. The chain has TRBV6-4 and TRBJ1-5; 9 bases fit TRBD1. The specimen comprised unstimulated CD4+ T cells sorted from spleen or lymph node cells, sampled before intestinal transplant. The CDR3: CASSDLGQGWQPQHF. The CDR3 bases are TGTGCCAGCAGTGACCTGGGACAGGGATGGCAGCCCCAGCATTTT.